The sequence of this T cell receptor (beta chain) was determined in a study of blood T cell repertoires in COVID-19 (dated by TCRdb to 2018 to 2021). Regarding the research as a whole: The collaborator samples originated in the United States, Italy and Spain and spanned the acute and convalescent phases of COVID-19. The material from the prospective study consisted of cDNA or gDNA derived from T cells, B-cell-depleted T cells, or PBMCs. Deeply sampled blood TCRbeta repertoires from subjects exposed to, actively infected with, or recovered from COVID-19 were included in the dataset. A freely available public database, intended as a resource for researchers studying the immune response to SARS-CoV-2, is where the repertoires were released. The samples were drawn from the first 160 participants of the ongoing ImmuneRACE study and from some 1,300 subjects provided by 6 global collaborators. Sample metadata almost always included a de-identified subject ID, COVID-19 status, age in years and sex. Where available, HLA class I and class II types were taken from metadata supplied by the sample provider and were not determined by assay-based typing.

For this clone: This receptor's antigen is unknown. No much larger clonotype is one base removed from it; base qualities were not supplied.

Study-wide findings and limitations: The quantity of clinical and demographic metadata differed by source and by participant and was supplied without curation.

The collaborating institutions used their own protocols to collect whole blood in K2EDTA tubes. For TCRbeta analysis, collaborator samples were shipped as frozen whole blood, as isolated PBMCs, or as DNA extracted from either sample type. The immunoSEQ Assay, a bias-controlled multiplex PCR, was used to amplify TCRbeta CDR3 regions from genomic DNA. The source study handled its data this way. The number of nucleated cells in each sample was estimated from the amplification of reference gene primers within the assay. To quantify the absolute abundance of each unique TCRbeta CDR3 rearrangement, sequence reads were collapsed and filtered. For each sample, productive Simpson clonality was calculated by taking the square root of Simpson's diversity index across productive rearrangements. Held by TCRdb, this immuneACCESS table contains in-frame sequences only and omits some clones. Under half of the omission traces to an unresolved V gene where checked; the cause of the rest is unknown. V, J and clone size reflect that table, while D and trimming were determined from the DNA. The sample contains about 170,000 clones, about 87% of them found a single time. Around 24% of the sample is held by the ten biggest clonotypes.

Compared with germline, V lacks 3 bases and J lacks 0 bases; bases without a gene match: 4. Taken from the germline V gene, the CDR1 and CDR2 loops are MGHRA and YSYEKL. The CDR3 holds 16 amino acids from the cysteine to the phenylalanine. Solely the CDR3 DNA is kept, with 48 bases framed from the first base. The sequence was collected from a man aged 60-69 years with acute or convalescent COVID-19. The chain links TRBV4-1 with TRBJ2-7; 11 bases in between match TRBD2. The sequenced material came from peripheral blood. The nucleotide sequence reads TGCGCCAGCAGCCATGCGACTAGCGGGATCTCCTACGAGCAGTACTTC. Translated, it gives CASSHATSGISYEQYF.